Listed below are T cell receptor beta chains from one sample, sequenced in a study of long-term antiretroviral therapy in people with HIV. Data came from immunoSEQ multiplex PCR; TCRdb stores just in-frame clones and leaves some out. The data contain fewer than 45,000 clones, about four fifths of them seen just once; the ten biggest clones take up less than 15%. This material consisted of unsorted PBMCs, taken 0.3 years after starting antiretroviral therapy. Every receptor here comes from a man between 18 and 29 years old with HIV. CDR3s include the opening cysteine and the closing phenylalanine or tryptophan. The D gene is left open where the match is weak. Expanded clones get a size class; other rows say once, few or many, or leave the size out.

clone size	D gene	V gene	J gene	CDR3 DNA	CDR3 protein
NA	NA	TRBV6-4	TRBJ2-7	TGTGCCAGCAACCCTGAGGTCGATTTC	CASNPEVDF
NA	NA	TRBV4-2	TRBJ2-1	TGTGCCAGCAGCCCCCCCCAGGACCTCCAAAATGAGCAGTTCTTC	CASSPPQDLQNEQFF
few	TRBD1	TRBV7-9	TRBJ2-7	TGTGCCAGCAGCAGAAGGGACAGAGCCTACGAGCAGTACTTC	CASSRRDRAYEQYF
NA	NA	TRBV15	TRBJ2-7	TGTGCCACCAGCAGAGAGGTCTTCTCCTACGAGCAGTACTTC	CATSREVFSYEQYF
NA	TRBD1	TRBV5-1	TRBJ1-2	TGCGCCAGCAGCTTACTGACAGGGGACCAATTTAACTATGGCTACACCTTC	CASSLLTGDQFNYGYTF
NA	TRBD1	TRBV7-9	TRBJ1-4	TGTGCCAGCAGCCTCCAGACAGGGGGCGATAATGAAAAACTGTTTTTT	CASSLQTGGDNEKLFF
NA	TRBD1	TRBV5-4	TRBJ1-1	TGTGCCAGCAGCTTGGGACAGGGAGGCACTGAAGCTTTCTTT	CASSLGQGGTEAFF
once	NA	TRBV2	TRBJ2-2	TGTGCCAGCAGTGAAAGTACGGCCGGGGAGCTGTTTTTT	CASSESTAGELFF
NA	TRBD1	TRBV7-3	TRBJ1-1	TGTGCCAGCAGCGCCGACAGGGGGCAGAACACTGAAGCTTTCTTT	CASSADRGQNTEAFF
NA	NA	TRBV6-6	TRBJ2-2	TGTGCCAGCGACGGGACAAGGAACACCGGGGAGCTGTTTTTT	CASDGTRNTGELFF
NA	NA	TRBV27	TRBJ2-5	TGTGCCAGCAGTGTTTCTCAGCGATGGCAAGAGACCCAGTACTTC	CASSVSQRWQETQYF
once	TRBD2	TRBV30	TRBJ2-1	TGTGCCTGGAGTCCGAAGGGACTAGCGGTATACAATGAGCAGTTCTTC	CAWSPKGLAVYNEQFF
NA	TRBD2	TRBV4-2	TRBJ2-5	TGTGCCAGCAGCCAAGGGACTAGCGGGGGGGCCGGGGAGACCCAGTACTTC	CASSQGTSGGAGETQYF